This entry lists 20 T cell receptor beta chains sequenced from one sample in a study of T cells in women clearing cervical HPV infection. Using immunoSEQ multiplex PCR, the repertoire was profiled, and TCRdb retains in-frame clones only, with some absent. Its table lists more than 20,000 clones. Sequenced material: blood buffy coat. These TCRs come from a woman aged 18 to 75 with a cervical HPV16 infection that either progressed to CIN3+ or cleared (not recorded which).

With respect to this clone: The read gets to within 3 residues of the CDR3 end, and the germline J gene fills in the rest. V and J are TRBV7-9 and TRBJ1-5; a weak D match, TRBD1 (5 bases). Germline values: CDR1 SEHNR, CDR2 FQNEAQ (reference sequence). Trimming removed 1 base from V and 5 bases from J, with 9 bases in between. The CDR3 contains 14 residues. The CDR3 is CASSLGGVDQPQHF. Partial CDR3 DNA: TGTGCCAGCAGCTTAGGAGGGGTGGATCAGCCC.

With respect to this clone: The junction differs from germline at one of its ends, possibly a read error. Coverage ceases 3 residues before the CDR3 finishes, and the germline J gene fills in the end. V is TRBV29-1 and J is TRBJ1-2; no firm D call. The CDR3 sequence is 18 residues long. Germline V gene data show CDR1 as SQVTM and CDR2 as ANQGSEA. The CDR3 bases that were read are TGCAGCGTTGAAGGTTTAGCATCCCTAAGCAGCTCCTACAATGGG. It encodes CSVEGLASLSSSYNG. The whole CDR3 protein reads CSVEGLASLSSSYNGYTF.

About this clone itself: The CDR3 end lies 3 residues beyond the end of the read and is filled in from the germline J gene. This rearrangement joins TRBV2 to TRBJ2-5, with D perhaps matching TRBD2 (6 bases). Trimming removed 6 bases at V and 4 bases at J, with 18 bases between. This CDR3 region has 15 residues. Germline V gene sequence: CDR1 SNHLY, CDR2 FYNNEI. The DNA read from the CDR3 is TGTGCCAGCAGCGAACTAGCCTGGCGGGGAGAGACC. This gives the protein CASSELAWRGET. The complete CDR3 protein is CASSELAWRGETQYF.

Remarks on this clone: The read stops 3 residues short of the end of the CDR3; the missing end is completed from the germline J gene. V is TRBV7-9 and J is TRBJ1-2; D gene unclear. Germline loops: CDR1 SEHNR, CDR2 FQNEAQ (reference sequence). The CDR3 loop spans 14 amino acids. This CDR3 reads CASSFTLTHYDYTF. The CDR3 bases that were read are TGTGCCAGCAGCTTTACGTTGACTCACTACGAC.

Details on this clone: The read ends 3 residues before the CDR3 terminus; that terminus is restored from the germline J gene. This chain links TRBV7-9 with TRBJ1-1; D is undetermined. This CDR3 is built from 12 residues. CDR1 is SEHNR, CDR2 FQNEAQ, per germline (reference sequence). CDR3 in amino acids: CASTPLYNEAFF. CDR3 DNA, as far as it was read: TGTGCCAGCACCCCACTATACAATGAG.

Notes on this clone: From the germline J gene comes the end of the CDR3, since the read stops 3 residues before it. The rearrangement uses TRBV19 and TRBJ2-4, with TRBD2 matching over 7 bases. From germline, CDR1 is LNHDA and CDR2 SQIVND (reference sequence). There are 14 residues in the CDR3. CDR3: CASNSAREGYGQYF. CDR3 bases read: TGTGCCAGTAACAGCGCCAGGGAGGGCTATGGT.

To note about this clone: The read halts 3 residues ahead of the CDR3 end, with the missing end drawn from the germline J gene. J is TRBJ2-3 and V is TRBV5-1, with TRBD2 matching over 16 bases. The trim removed 4 bases at V and 2 bases at J, leaving 7 bases unmatched. The CDR3 totals 18 residues. From germline, CDR1 is SGHRS and CDR2 YFSETQ. CDR3 DNA, as far as it was read: TGCGCCAGCAGCAGGCCGGGACTAGCGGGAGGGCCCACAGATACG. Protein: CASSRPGLAGGPTDT. The CDR3, in full, reads CASSRPGLAGGPTDTQYF.

A note on this clone: The observed sequence ends 3 residues before the CDR3 terminus, with the missing tail filled in from the germline J gene. This rearrangement joins TRBV7-9 to TRBJ2-3; 11 bases align to TRBD2. CDR1 SEHNR and CDR2 FQNEAQ come from the germline V gene (reference sequence). The CDR3 spans 15 residues. The covered CDR3 bases are TGTGCCAGCACCGAGGGACTAGCGGCGCAAGAGACG. Its protein product is CASTEGLAAQET. The CDR3, in full, reads CASTEGLAAQETQYF.

On this clone: The read is 3 residues too short to cover the CDR3 end, so that end is filled in from the germline J gene. The V call is TRBV7-2, the J call TRBJ1-4; 8 nucleotides align to TRBD1. Germline-derived CDR1 and CDR2 are SGHTA and FQGNSA. The length of the CDR3 is 15 residues. Incomplete CDR3 DNA: TGTGCCAGCAGCCCCTGGACAGGGACGAATTCACCA. Protein: CASSPWTGTNSP. The full CDR3 protein is CASSPWTGTNSPLFF.

With regard to this clone: Germline is not matched at one junction end, which may reflect a read error. Coverage ceases 3 residues before the CDR3 finishes, and the germline J gene fills in the end. The sample holds other DNA sequences that translate to the same CDR3. This chain joins TRBV7-2 and TRBJ1-3; no firm D call. The germline CDR1 and CDR2 sequences are SGHTA and FQGNSA. This CDR3 comprises 15 residues. The part of the CDR3 DNA that was read is TGTGCCAGCAGCTTAAGTACGGGTTCTGGAAACACT. Translating it yields CASSLSTGSGNT. The whole CDR3 sequence reads CASSLSTGSGNTIYF.

In the case of this clone: The CDR3 end falls 3 residues outside the read, so it is completed with the germline J gene. V is TRBV19 and J is TRBJ2-4, with D possibly being TRBD1 (6 bases). The CDR3 totals 13 residues. Germline CDR1 LNHDA, CDR2 SQIVND (reference sequence). The sequenced part of the CDR3 DNA is TGTGCCAGTAGTATAGGCAGGGGCTATGGT. Its translation: CASSIGRGYG. The entire CDR3 is CASSIGRGYGQYF.

As for this clone: The read falls 3 residues short of the CDR3 end, and the missing part is taken from the germline J gene. The chain has TRBV2 and TRBJ1-2; possible D gene TRBD1, 5 bases. Germline CDR1 and CDR2: SNHLY and FYNNEI. This CDR3 is 11 amino acids long. Incomplete CDR3 DNA: TGTGCCAGCAGCGCAGGGAGAGGC. Translating it yields CASSAGRG. The entire CDR3 protein is CASSAGRGYTF.

About this clone: The CDR3 extends 3 residues past the end of the read, so its final part is completed from the germline J gene. The chain is built from TRBV14 and TRBJ2-1; 9 positions match TRBD2. Germline V CDR1 and CDR2: SGHDN, FVKESK. The J segment lost 2 bases and the V segment lost 5 bases, leaving 4 bases of the junction unmatched. The CDR3 loop spans 15 amino acids. This CDR3 is CASSKAGGAYNEQFF. The sequenced part of the CDR3 DNA is TGTGCCAGCAGCAAAGCGGGGGGCGCCTACAATGAG.

Turning to this clone: The CDR3 end is not reached by the read, which stops 3 residues before it; the germline J gene fills it in. The chain links TRBV3-1 (or the pseudogene TRBV3-2) to TRBJ2-2, with D maybe TRBD1 (6 bases). This CDR3 spans 13 amino acids. Germline V gene lookup returns CDR1 LGHDT and CDR2 YNNKEL (reference sequence). Trimming left V 1 base short and J 9 bases short, with 9 bases between. The CDR3 bases that were read are TGTGCCAGCAGCCAAGCGACAGGTCGGGAG. Amino acids: CASSQATGRE. The CDR3 reads in full as CASSQATGRELFF.

The CDR3 is CASSFIGRGEPEAFF. CDR3 DNA, as far as it was read: TGTGCCAGCAGCTTCATAGGCCGGGGAGAGCCTGAA. The chain has TRBV7-2 and TRBJ1-1; D unresolved. The missing CDR3 end, 3 residues past where the read stops, is filled in from the germline J gene. The V gene lost 3 bases and the J gene lost 6 bases, with 17 bases spanning the gap. The CDR3 runs to 15 residues. CDR1 and CDR2 (germline): SGHTA, FQGNSA.

For this clone: The sequence runs out 3 residues before the end of the CDR3; the remainder is reconstructed from the germline J gene. This sequence joins TRBV20-1 and TRBJ1-6, with D perhaps TRBD1 (5 bases). Germline V gene sequence: CDR1 DFQATT, CDR2 SNEGSKA (reference sequence). CDR3 length equals 13 residues. V shed 3 bases and J shed 9 bases, with 12 bases lying between them. Partial CDR3 DNA: TGCAGTGCTAGGGACAAATCGGGTTCACCC. This gives the protein CSARDKSGSP. The full CDR3 reads CSARDKSGSPLHF.

A remark on this clone: The read finishes 3 residues shy of the CDR3 end, and the germline J gene is used to complete it. The chain has TRBV7-2 and TRBJ2-2, with D possibly TRBD2 on 6 matching bases. The CDR3 runs 13 residues. Trimming pared 5 bases from V and 8 bases from J, leaving 12 bases between. Germline lookup yields CDR1 SGHTA and CDR2 FQGNSA. The sequenced part of the CDR3 DNA is TGTGCCAGCAGCAAACCCGGAGGGGGGGAG. It translates to CASSKPGGGE. The full-length CDR3 reads as CASSKPGGGELFF.

As concerns this clone: The missing CDR3 end, 3 residues past where the read stops, is filled in from the germline J gene. This chain links TRBV18 with TRBJ1-1, with 10 bases matching TRBD1. CDR1 and CDR2 from the germline V gene are KGHSH and LQKENI. This CDR3 has 14 amino acids. The CDR3 protein is CASSLGTGDLQAFF. The covered CDR3 bases are TGTGCCAGCTCACTCGGGACAGGGGACCTGCAA.

Concerning this clone: The read ends 3 residues shy of where the CDR3 ends; the end is completed using the germline J gene. The rearrangement links TRBV5-1 to TRBJ2-3; the D gene is possibly TRBD1 (5 bases). Germline V gene lookup returns CDR1 SGHRS and CDR2 YFSETQ. The CDR3 runs to 13 residues. Trimming stripped 0 bases from V and 5 bases from J, with 7 bases between. CDR3 DNA, as far as it was read: TGCGCCAGCAGCTTGGAGGGGCTAGATACG. Translating it yields CASSLEGLDT. The whole CDR3 sequence reads CASSLEGLDTQYF.

Notes on this clone: The read comes to an end 3 residues before the CDR3 does, leaving the germline J gene to fill in the end. The chain recombines TRBV5-1 with TRBJ2-1; TRBD2 matches 9 bases. With V trimmed by 6 bases and J by 8 bases, 12 bases remained unmatched. The germline V gene encodes CDR1 SGHRS and CDR2 YFSETQ. This CDR3 is 15 amino acids long. CDR3 DNA, as far as it was read: TGCGCCAGCACCACGACGGCGGGAGGGTCGGATGAG. Translation gives CASTTTAGGSDE. From start to end, the CDR3 is CASTTTAGGSDEQFF.